This T cell receptor (beta chain) was sequenced during a study of long-term antiretroviral therapy in people with HIV (dated by TCRdb to 2021 to 2024). Context from the whole study: Collection of the earliest samples took place about a decade ahead of the 2015 WHO recommendation for immediate ART, at a time when ART was typically delayed until CD4 counts fell. Whether ART initiation and durable HIV suppression were associated with changes in peripheral blood TRB repertoire composition and diversity was tested in a retrospective serial study. The cohort contributed about 180 cryopreserved PBMC samples from 30 adults with confirmed HIV infection, collected serially over a mean of approximately six years (range 1-12). Among the 30 or so participants with HIV, about 11 were female. No cross-contamination during QIAcube processing was shown when test extractions of a monoclonal T-cell line were performed alongside over 25 polyclonal samples.

The immunoSEQ hsTCRB v3.0 assay was used at survey level resolution to sequence the TRB variable region. A depth of about 35,000-50,000 T-cell genomes per sample was targeted for TRB sequencing. TRB libraries were pooled and sequenced on an Illumina MiSeq using a v3 150-cycle kit. Per the original workflow: Repertoire analysis was performed in R inside a reproducible Nextflow workflow that covered QC, data transformation and analysis. Custom analyses were implemented in LymphoSeq2, an R package for AIRR-Seq data exploration. After excluding a few samples that yielded fewer than 5000 total TRB sequences, some 180 HIV repertoires remained for analysis. Among the 188 retained HIV repertoires, 55 to 65 were collected before ART initiation and roughly 130 were collected after ART initiation. Repertoires were downsampled to 5000 TRB nucleotide sequences, with summary statistics averaged over 100 downsampling iterations. The analysis kept only TRB sequences whose CDR3 regions were at least seven amino acids long. Two measures captured diversity: a Shannon entropy-derived clonality score and the Gini coefficient. In the repertoire networks, any two of the top 5000 CDR3 amino acid sequences were connected whenever the two sequences differed by an edit distance of one. Antigen specificity groups and MHC restriction were predicted for TRB CDR3 amino acid sequences with GLIPH2. Known CMV, EBV, HIV or tissue antigen associations were flagged by matching CDR3 amino acid sequences against VDJdb and McPAS-TCR. Pre-ART, post-ART and control groups were compared with Wilcoxon signed-rank tests and Holm-Bonferroni correction. TCRdb re-hosts the immuneACCESS table, in-frame sequences only. Its copies lack some clones; in the studies checked, an unresolved V gene accounts for under half of them, and the cause for the rest is not known. Clonal size and the V and J genes are those of that table, whereas D and trimming came from the DNA. Counted in this sample were tens of thousands of clones; about 88% of them appeared once. The top ten clones comprise about 0.93% of the sample.

Participants were included only if at least one PBMC sample before ART initiation and at least two post-ART samples were available. All participants with HIV were treated in the United States of America. Before DNA extraction, cryopreserved samples containing roughly 0.85-11 million PBMC were thawed and washed. At the time of the earliest PBMC sample, participants with HIV were aged between roughly 20 and 60 years. Each participant contributed PBMC samples from 1-4 timepoints before ART initiation and 2-8 timepoints after ART initiation, with a median of 7 samples. Serial HIV viral load, CD4+ T-cell count, ART history and demographic data were obtained for every participant. Genomic DNA was extracted from unsorted PBMC with a Qiagen kit on a QIAcube, with processing performed in batches of 12 samples. Per the germline V gene, MDHEN is the CDR1 and SYDVKM is the CDR2. V gives up 4 bases and J gives up 3 bases, and the segment between their germline ends measures 15 bases. Reading from cysteine to phenylalanine, the CDR3 counts 15 amino acids. The DNA shown is the 45-base CDR3, in frame from base 1.

As for this clone: Its antigen is currently not known. No much larger clone exists at a distance of one base, and base qualities are not known.

General findings and caveats noted by the study authors: The samples span the years 2004 to 2017, and the ART regimens used may be less effective than current regimens. ART initiation was associated with a significant increase in TRB diversity, but diversity stayed significantly below transplant donor controls even after long-term ART. Because pre-ART samples had limited cell numbers, profiling was done on unsorted PBMC rather than on sorted CD4+ and CD8+ T cells. Because PBMC availability was limited, only the TCR beta chain was sequenced, with no alpha chain pairing. No data were available on ART adherence, viral resistance or therapy changes, limiting inferences about post-ART repertoire changes. Narrower CDR3 length ranges were observed in HIV repertoires than in controls, and an antigen-experienced repertoire with only a slight naive shift after ART was suggested by the network structure. At every time point, the repertoire was dominated by expanded TRB clones first identified before ART initiation, although this dominance fluctuated and, in many PLHIV, declined after ART.

The source is a man in his fifties or sixties with HIV. This sequence uses TRBV28 and TRBJ1-1, with TRBD1 perhaps the D gene, on 6 matching bases. Material: unsorted PBMCs, obtained 2 years after starting antiretroviral therapy. In nucleotide form, the sequence is TGTGCCAGCAGTTCCTCAGCAGGGGCCGACACTGAAGCTTTCTTT. Its translation is CASSSSAGADTEAFF.